This T cell receptor beta chain comes out of a study of blood T cell repertoires in COVID-19. In the study overall: There were acute and convalescent COVID-19 samples, and they came from the United States, Italy and Spain. PBMCs, B-cell-depleted T cells, or T cells provided the cDNA or gDNA that made up the material.

V lost 0 bases to trimming and J lost 6 bases, with 13 bases between them. Germline CDR1 SGHRS, CDR2 YFSETQ. This CDR3 is built from 14 residues. In the original workflow: Estimation of nucleated cell counts was performed using reference gene primer amplification. The method was immunoSEQ multiplex PCR; TCRdb's version includes in-frame clones alone and lacks a portion of them. Clonal size and the V and J genes are those of that table, whereas D and trimming came from the DNA. The repertoire has fewer than 250,000 clones, roughly 80% of them found once; the top ten carry around 6.8%. Input material: peripheral blood. The chain joins TRBV5-1 to TRBJ2-7; unclear D gene. This clonotype originated in a woman aged 50 to 60 with acute or convalescent COVID-19. In DNA form, the CDR3 reads TGCGCCAGCAGCTTGGGTCTAGAGAAACTCGAGCAGTACTTC. Translation: CASSLGLEKLEQYF.